This T cell receptor (beta chain) is drawn from a study of T-cell memory formation after mild COVID-19. V shed 4 bases and J 6 bases; nucleotides not matched to a gene: 8. The CDR3 sequence is 15 residues long. From 5'RACE with constant-segment primers came TCR alpha and TCR beta cDNA libraries that carried sample barcodes and UMIs. Each CDR3 protein is one row after TCRdb ran MiXCR on the 5' RACE reads. The sample yields about 45,000 distinct CDR3 sequences, 7.3% seen once. The genes are TRBV12-3 or TRBV12-4 and TRBJ1-2; 10 nucleotides line up with TRBD1. This receptor was identified in a man aged 18 to 29 who had mild COVID-19 (a few samples of this study predate the infection). Cell type and time point are not known. The sequenced sample consisted of PBMCs or a T cell subset sorted from them (not recorded which). The CDR3 nucleotides are TGTGCCAGCAGTTCCGGGACAGGGGATCCACATGGCTACACCTTC. This encodes CASSSGTGDPHGYTF.